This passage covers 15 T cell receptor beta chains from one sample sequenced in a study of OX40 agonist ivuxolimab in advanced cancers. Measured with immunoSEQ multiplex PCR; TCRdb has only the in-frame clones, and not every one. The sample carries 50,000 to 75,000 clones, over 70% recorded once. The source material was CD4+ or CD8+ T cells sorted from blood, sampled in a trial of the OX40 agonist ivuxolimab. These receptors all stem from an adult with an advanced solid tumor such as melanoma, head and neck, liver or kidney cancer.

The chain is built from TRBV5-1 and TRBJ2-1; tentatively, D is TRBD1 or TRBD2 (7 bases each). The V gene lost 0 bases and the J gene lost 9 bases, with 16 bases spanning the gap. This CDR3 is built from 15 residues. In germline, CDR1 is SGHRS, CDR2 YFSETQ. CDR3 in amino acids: CASSLVAGGDAEQFF. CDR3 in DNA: TGCGCCAGCAGCTTGGTAGCAGGGGGGGACGCTGAGCAGTTCTTC.

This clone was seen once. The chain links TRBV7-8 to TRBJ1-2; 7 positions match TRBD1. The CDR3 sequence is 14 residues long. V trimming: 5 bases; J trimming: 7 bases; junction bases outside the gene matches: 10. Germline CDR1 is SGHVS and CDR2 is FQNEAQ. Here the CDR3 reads CASSPDLDRAGYTF. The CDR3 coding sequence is TGTGCCAGCAGCCCCGACCTAGACAGGGCTGGCTACACCTTC.

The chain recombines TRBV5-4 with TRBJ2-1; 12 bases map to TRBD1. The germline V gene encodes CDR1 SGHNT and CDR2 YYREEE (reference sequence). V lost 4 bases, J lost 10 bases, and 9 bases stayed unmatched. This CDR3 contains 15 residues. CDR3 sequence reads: CASSVTGTGGREQFF. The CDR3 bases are TGTGCCAGCAGCGTGACCGGGACAGGGGGCCGGGAGCAGTTCTTC.

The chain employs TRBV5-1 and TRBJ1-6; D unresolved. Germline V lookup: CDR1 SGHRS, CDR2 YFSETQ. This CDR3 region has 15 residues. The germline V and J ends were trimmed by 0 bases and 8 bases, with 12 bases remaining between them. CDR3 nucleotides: TGCGCCAGCAGCTTGGATACAGCTTGGGATTCACCCCTCCACTTT. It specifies CASSLDTAWDSPLHF. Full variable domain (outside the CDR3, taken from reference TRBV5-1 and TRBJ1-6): KAGVTQTPRYLIKTRGQQVTLSCSPISGHRSVSWYQQTPGQGLQFLFEYFSETQRNKGNFPGRFSGRQFSNSRSEMNVSTLELGDSALYLCASSLDTAWDSPLHFGNGTRLTVT.

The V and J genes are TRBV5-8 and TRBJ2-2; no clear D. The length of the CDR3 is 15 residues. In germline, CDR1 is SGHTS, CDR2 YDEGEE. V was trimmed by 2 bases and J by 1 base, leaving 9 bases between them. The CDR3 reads CASSFAFMNTGELFF. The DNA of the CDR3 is TGTGCCAGCAGCTTTGCGTTCATGAACACCGGGGAGCTGTTTTTT.

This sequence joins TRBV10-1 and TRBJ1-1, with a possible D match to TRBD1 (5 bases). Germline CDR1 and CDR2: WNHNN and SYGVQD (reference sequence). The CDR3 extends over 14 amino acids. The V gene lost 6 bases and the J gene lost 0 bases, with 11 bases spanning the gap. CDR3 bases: TGCGCCAGCAGCGGGGGGACGGTGAACACTGAAGCTTTCTTT. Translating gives CASSGGTVNTEAFF.

This CDR3 is CASSLLQGLLYF. CDR3 bases: TGTGCCAGCAGCCTATTACAGGGGCTGCTATATTTT. The chain links TRBV25-1 to TRBJ1-3; 7 bases fit TRBD1. CDR3 length equals 12 residues. J gave up 14 bases and V 6 bases, and 10 bases lay outside the gene matches. The germline CDR1 and CDR2 sequences are MGHDK and SYGVNS. The variable domain in full, with the rest retrieved from reference TRBV25-1 and TRBJ1-3, is EADIYQTPRYLVIGTGKKITLECSQTMGHDKMYWYQQDPGMELHLIHYSYGVNSTEKGDLSSESTVSRIRTEHFPLTLESARPSHTSQYLCASSLLQGLLYFGEGSWLTVV.

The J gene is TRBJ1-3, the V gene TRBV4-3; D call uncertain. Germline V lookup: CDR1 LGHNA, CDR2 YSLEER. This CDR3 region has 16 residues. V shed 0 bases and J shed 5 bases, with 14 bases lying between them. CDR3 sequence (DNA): TGCGCCAGCAGCCAAGACAATTTAGGCACCCGAAACACCATATATTTT. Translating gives CASSQDNLGTRNTIYF.

The CDR3 region is CASSVSATTNEKLFF. The CDR3 DNA reads as TGTGCCAGCAGTGTATCGGCAACAACTAATGAAAAACTGTTTTTT. The rearrangement links TRBV25-1 to TRBJ1-4; D unresolved. The CDR3 runs to 15 residues. Deletions cut 4 bases from V and 0 bases from J, with 9 bases between. CDR1 MGHDK and CDR2 SYGVNS come from the germline V gene.

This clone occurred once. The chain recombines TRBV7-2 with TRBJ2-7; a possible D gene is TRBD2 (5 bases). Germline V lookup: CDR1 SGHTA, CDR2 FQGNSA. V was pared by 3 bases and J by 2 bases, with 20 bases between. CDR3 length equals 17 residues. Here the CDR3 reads CASSFLTGLVDPYEQYF. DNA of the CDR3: TGTGCCAGCAGCTTTCTTACCGGACTTGTAGACCCCTACGAGCAGTACTTC.

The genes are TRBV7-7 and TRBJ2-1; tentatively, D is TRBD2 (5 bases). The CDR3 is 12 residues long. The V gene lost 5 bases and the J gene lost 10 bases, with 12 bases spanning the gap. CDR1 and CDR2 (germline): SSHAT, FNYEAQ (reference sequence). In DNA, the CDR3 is TGTGCCAGCAGCCGCGTGTCGGGAGAGCAGTTCTTC. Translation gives CASSRVSGEQFF. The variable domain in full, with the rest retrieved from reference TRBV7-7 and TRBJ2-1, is GAGVSQSPRYKVTKRGQDVTLRCDPISSHATLYWYQQALGQGPEFLTYFNYEAQPDKSGLPSDRFSAERPEGSISTLTIQRTEQRDSAMYRCASSRVSGEQFFGPGTRLTVL.

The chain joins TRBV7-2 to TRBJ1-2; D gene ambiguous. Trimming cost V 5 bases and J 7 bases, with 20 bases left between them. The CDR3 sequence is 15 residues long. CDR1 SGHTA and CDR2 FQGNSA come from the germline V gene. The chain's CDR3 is CASSPSSVRSSGYTF. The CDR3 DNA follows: TGTGCCAGCAGCCCCTCTTCCGTTCGCTCTTCTGGCTACACCTTC.

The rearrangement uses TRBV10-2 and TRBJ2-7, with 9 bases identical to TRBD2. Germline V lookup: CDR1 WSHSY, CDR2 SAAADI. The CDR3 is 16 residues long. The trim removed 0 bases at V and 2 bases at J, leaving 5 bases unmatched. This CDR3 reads CASSESGAGGTYEQYF. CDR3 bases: TGCGCCAGCAGTGAGTCCGGCGCGGGGGGGACCTACGAGCAGTACTTC.

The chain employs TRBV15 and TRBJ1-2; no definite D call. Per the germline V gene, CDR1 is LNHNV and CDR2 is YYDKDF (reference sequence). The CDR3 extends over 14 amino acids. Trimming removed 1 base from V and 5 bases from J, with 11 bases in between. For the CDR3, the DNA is TGTGCCACCAGCAGAGGGGCGTTGGGGTATGGCTACACCTTC. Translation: CATSRGALGYGYTF.

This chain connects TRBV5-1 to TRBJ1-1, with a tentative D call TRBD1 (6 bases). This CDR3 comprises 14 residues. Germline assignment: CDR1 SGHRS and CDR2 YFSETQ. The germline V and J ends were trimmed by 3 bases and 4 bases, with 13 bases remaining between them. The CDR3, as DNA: TGCGCCAGCAGCTCACAGGGAAGTATCACTGAAGCTTTCTTT. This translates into CASSSQGSITEAFF.